This T cell receptor (beta chain) is drawn from a study of vaccination effects on CD4 cells after COVID-19. Overall study findings and caveats: Substantial clonal contraction characterized both infection- and vaccine-induced clones late after vaccination. Convalescent patients in the study were few, and early post-infection timepoints were absent.

The CDR3 totals 14 residues. Germline CDR1 is SGDLS and CDR2 is YYNGEE. V lost 3 bases to trimming and J lost 5 bases, with 15 bases between them. Antigen-specific CD4+ T cells were expanded (with viral peptide pools) by the ViraFEST assay ahead of sequencing. Between days 9 and 10 of culture, CD4+ T cells were separated out. Vaccine recipients, nucleocapsid antibody negative, had no prior SARS-CoV-2 infection. Peptides at roughly 9.2 ug/ml and IL-2 at 10 IU/ml were added to around 2 million PBMC per well. In the cultures, half the medium was exchanged for IL-2 medium on days 3 and 7. Using immunoSEQ multiplex PCR, the repertoire was profiled, and TCRdb retains in-frame clones only, with some absent. The profile shows more than 35,000 clones, approximately 68% of them singletons. Comments on this clone: Its antigen is not known.

Source: CD4+ T cells from PBMCs cultured with HCoV-OC43 spike peptides, taken before COVID-19 vaccination. Noted subset: HCoV-OC43 spike overlapping peptide pool stimulation. The chain links TRBV9 to TRBJ2-7; TRBD1 is a possible D gene (6 bases). This receptor was identified in a human donor who received a COVID-19 vaccine. The CDR3 is CASSAGGQLNEQYF. CDR3 sequence (DNA): TGTGCCAGCAGCGCCGGCGGACAGCTCAACGAGCAGTACTTC. Full variable domain (rest looked up from reference TRBV9 and TRBJ2-7): DSGVTQTPKHLITATGQRVTLRCSPRSGDLSVYWYQQSLDQGLQFLIQYYNGEERAKGNILERFSAQQFPDLHSELNLSSLELGDSALYFCASSAGGQLNEQYFGPGTRLTVT.